The 30 T cell receptor beta chains presented below share a single source sample, sequenced in a study of T-cell reconstitution after alpha-beta-depleted transplantation in children. The library targeted TCRbeta and was prepared with unique molecular identifiers. TCRdb reanalysed the PCR reads using MiXCR and keeps one entry per CDR3 protein. The sample records 500,000 to 750,000 distinct CDR3 sequences, over 25% being singletons. The specimen was PBMCs, collected before TCRalphabeta/CD19-depleted stem cell transplant. These TCRs come from a boy in the first two years of life with Wiskott-Aldrich syndrome, due to receive a stem cell transplant.

This clonotype appeared a few times. The rearrangement uses TRBV9 and TRBJ2-5; TRBD1 aligns across 7 bases. The CDR3 has 13 amino acids. CDR1 and CDR2 from the germline V gene are SGDLS and YYNGEE. V was pared by 2 bases and J by 3 bases, with 1 base of the junction left unmatched. CDR3 nucleotide sequence: TGTGCCAGCAGCGTCGGGACAGAAGAGACCCAGTACTTC. Amino acids: CASSVGTEETQYF.

This clonotype was seen a few times. This chain joins TRBV6-1 and TRBJ2-7; no reliable D call. V lost 3 bases and J 0 bases, leaving 9 bases between the germline ends. The germline V gene has CDR1 MNHNS and CDR2 SASEGT. CDR3 length: 14 amino acids. The CDR3 is CASSEVAVSYEQYF. Written as DNA, the CDR3 is TGTGCCAGCAGTGAGGTGGCGGTCTCCTACGAGCAGTACTTC.

This clonotype was detected a few times. The chain combines TRBV5-6 with TRBJ2-5; D is undetermined. The CDR3 loop spans 15 amino acids. Germline V gene lookup returns CDR1 SGHDT and CDR2 YYEEEE. Trimming took 4 bases from V and 1 from J, leaving 14 bases between them. The CDR3 DNA sequence: TGTGCCAGCAGCGCCGGTCAACAGAGCCAAGAGACCCAGTACTTC. Its protein product is CASSAGQQSQETQYF.

The rearrangement joins TRBV24-1 to TRBJ2-5, with TRBD2 as a possible D gene (6 bases). The CDR3 spans 16 residues. Trimming took 7 bases from V and 4 from J, leaving 21 bases between them. The germline V gene encodes CDR1 KGHDR and CDR2 SFDVKD. The CDR3 DNA reads as TGTGCCACCAGACCTCAGGCGGCCTGGAGGGCAGAGACCCAGTACTTC. Its translation is CATRPQAAWRAETQYF.

This rearrangement joins TRBV20-1 to TRBJ2-1, with TRBD2 matching over 15 bases. Germline CDR1 DFQATT, CDR2 SNEGSKA (reference sequence). V dropped 2 bases and J dropped 7; count of bases not matched to a gene: 6. CDR3 size: 16 residues. The CDR3 DNA reads TGCAGTGCTAGACACGGACTAGCGGGAGGGGTAAATGAGCAGTTCTTC. Translated, it gives CSARHGLAGGVNEQFF.

This clonotype was recorded a few times. This chain connects TRBV5-1 to TRBJ2-1; 8 nucleotides line up with TRBD2. This CDR3 is 14 amino acids long. In germline, CDR1 is SGHRS, CDR2 YFSETQ. The J segment lost 5 bases and the V segment lost 5 bases, leaving 6 bases of the junction unmatched. DNA of the CDR3: TGCGCCAGCAGGTCCGGGAGGGCCCACAATGAGCAGTTCTTC. Amino acids: CASRSGRAHNEQFF.

CDR3 protein: CASSPERGSLLETQYF. The CDR3 DNA sequence: TGTGCCAGCAGCCCAGAAAGGGGGAGCCTCTTAGAGACCCAGTACTTC. This sequence joins TRBV7-9 and TRBJ2-5; D is perhaps TRBD1 (6 bases). Germline CDR1 SEHNR, CDR2 FQNEAQ (reference sequence). The CDR3 contains 16 residues. V lost 5 bases and J 4 bases, leaving 20 bases between the germline ends.

This rearrangement joins TRBV10-3 to TRBJ2-1; 14 nucleotides align to TRBD2. This CDR3 spans 18 amino acids. Germline V CDR1 and CDR2: ENHRY, SYGVKD. V gave up 3 bases and J gave up 10 bases; unmatched junction bases: 14. This CDR3 is CAISELGLAGDPMGEQFF. The CDR3 bases are TGTGCCATCAGTGAATTGGGACTAGCGGGAGATCCCATGGGGGAGCAGTTCTTC.

The gene calls are TRBV28 and TRBJ1-1; TRBD1 matches at 7 bases. After removal of 2 bases from V and 11 bases from J, the junction contained 8 bases not matched to a gene. Germline lookup yields CDR1 MDHEN and CDR2 SYDVKM. The length of the CDR3 is 13 residues. CDR3 DNA: TGTGCCAGCAGTTTAGAACAGGACAGGAGGGCTTTCTTT. It codes for CASSLEQDRRAFF.

Written as DNA, the CDR3 is TGCGCCAGCAGCTTGGCTGGGGGGCAGGGGTTGAATGAGCAGTTCTTC. Protein: CASSLAGGQGLNEQFF. The V call is TRBV5-1, the J call TRBJ2-1; D might be TRBD1 or TRBD2, each matching 6 bases. Germline CDR1 SGHRS, CDR2 YFSETQ. The ends were cut back, 0 bases at V and 7 bases at J, with 17 bases in the middle. The CDR3 has 16 amino acids.

This sequence joins TRBV19 and TRBJ2-3; possible D gene TRBD2, 6 bases. This CDR3 contains 15 residues. Germline V lookup: CDR1 LNHDA, CDR2 SQIVND (reference sequence). With 3 bases removed from V and 1 base from J, the gap between germline ends came to 11 bases. CDR3 protein: CASSMRASGTDTQYF. As DNA, the CDR3 is TGTGCCAGTAGTATGAGGGCTAGCGGCACAGATACGCAGTATTTT. Using reference TRBV19 and TRBJ2-3 for the parts outside the CDR3, the full variable domain is DGGITQSPKYLFRKEGQNVTLSCEQNLNHDAMYWYRQDPGQGLRLIYYSQIVNDFQKGDIAEGYSVSREKKESFPLTVTSAQKNPTAFYLCASSMRASGTDTQYFGPGTRLTVL.

The chain recombines TRBV11-2 with TRBJ2-1; TRBD2 matches at 12 bases. From germline, CDR1 is SGHAT and CDR2 FQNNGV. CDR3 length: 16 amino acids. V dropped 2 bases and J dropped 8; count of bases not matched to a gene: 7. CDR3 sequence reads: CASSLTSGRPSDEQFF. The DNA of the CDR3 is TGTGCCAGCAGCTTAACTAGCGGGAGGCCAAGCGATGAGCAGTTCTTC.

This clonotype was recorded only once. The chain combines TRBV5-1 with TRBJ2-1; D perhaps matches TRBD2 (5 bases). This CDR3 contains 16 residues. V was trimmed by 0 bases and J by 0 bases, leaving 10 bases between them. CDR1 and CDR2 (germline): SGHRS, YFSETQ. The CDR3: CASSLERPHSYNEQFF. DNA of the CDR3: TGCGCCAGCAGCTTGGAGCGGCCACACTCCTACAATGAGCAGTTCTTC.

This clonotype occurred many times. The V call is TRBV7-8, the J call TRBJ2-2; 8 positions match TRBD1. Germline CDR1 SGHVS, CDR2 FQNEAQ. The CDR3 is 15 amino acids. V shed 5 bases and J 3 bases; nucleotides not matched to a gene: 5. Here the CDR3 DNA reads TGTGCCAGCAGCCCACAGGGGGTGGACACCGGGGAGCTGTTTTTT. It translates to CASSPQGVDTGELFF.

This clonotype was found a few times. The chain has TRBV7-8 and TRBJ1-6; D is ambiguous. The germline V gene encodes CDR1 SGHVS and CDR2 FQNEAQ. V shed 5 bases and J shed 3 bases, with 8 bases lying between them. The CDR3 extends over 14 amino acids. In DNA form, the CDR3 reads TGTGCCAGCAGCCCCGGGATCTATAATTCACCCCTCCACTTT. It is translated as CASSPGIYNSPLHF.

The chain links TRBV5-1 to TRBJ1-1; D perhaps matches TRBD1 (5 bases). The ends were cut back, 1 base at V and 4 bases at J, with 8 bases in the middle. The CDR3 loop spans 13 amino acids. Germline-derived CDR1 and CDR2 are SGHRS and YFSETQ. Written as DNA, the CDR3 is TGCGCCAGCAGCTTGTGGGGACCCACTGAAGCTTTCTTT. It is translated as CASSLWGPTEAFF.

V is TRBV7-2 and J is TRBJ1-1; D is unclear. Looked up from germline, CDR1 is SGHTA and CDR2 is FQGNSA. Trimming took 1 base from V and 11 from J, leaving 17 bases between them. CDR3 length: 14 amino acids. CDR3: CASSLGGGEVVAFF. The CDR3 nucleotides read TGTGCCAGCAGCTTAGGGGGTGGGGAAGTCGTGGCTTTCTTT.

The V and J genes are TRBV18 and TRBJ2-1, with TRBD2 matching over 11 bases. V gave up 0 bases and J gave up 5 bases; unmatched junction bases: 0. The germline V gene encodes CDR1 KGHSH and CDR2 LQKENI. CDR3 length: 15 residues. The CDR3 bases are TGTGCCAGCTCACCACCACTAGCGGGGGACAATGAGCAGTTCTTC. Translated, it gives CASSPPLAGDNEQFF.

This clonotype has a handful of counts. The chain uses TRBV5-1 and TRBJ2-7; TRBD1 matches 9 bases. The V segment lost 4 bases and the J segment 7 bases; nucleotides outside the gene matches: 9. The CDR3 loop spans 14 amino acids. The germline V gene has CDR1 SGHRS and CDR2 YFSETQ. As DNA, the CDR3 is TGCGCCAGCAGCGCGCCGGGACAGGGTTGGGAGCAGTACTTC. It specifies CASSAPGQGWEQYF.

A few counts support this clonotype. J is TRBJ2-1 and V is TRBV11-2, with 8 bases matching TRBD2. Germline V gene lookup returns CDR1 SGHAT and CDR2 FQNNGV. V dropped 8 bases and J dropped 3; count of bases not matched to a gene: 3. This CDR3 region has 13 residues. The CDR3 is CASSGLVYNEQFF. The CDR3 DNA reads as TGTGCCAGCTCGGGACTAGTCTACAATGAGCAGTTCTTC.

The chain recombines TRBV18 with TRBJ2-5; D might be TRBD1 (6 bases). The CDR3 has 13 residues. Looked up from germline, CDR1 is KGHSH and CDR2 is LQKENI. V lost 8 bases to trimming and J lost 4 bases, with 14 bases between them. CDR3 coding DNA: TGTGCCAGCGCAGGGACACTGGGAGAGACCCAGTACTTC. It encodes CASAGTLGETQYF.

The rearrangement uses TRBV10-3 and TRBJ2-7, with D possibly being TRBD1 (5 bases). V lost 1 base to trimming and J lost 6 bases, with 13 bases between them. This CDR3 is 14 amino acids long. Per germline, CDR1 ENHRY and CDR2 SYGVKD. The CDR3 coding sequence is TGTGCCATCAGTGAGTGGCAGGGAAAAGGCGAGCAGTACTTC. This gives the protein CAISEWQGKGEQYF.

V is TRBV18 and J is TRBJ1-2; D is ambiguous. V was clipped by 3 bases and J by 3 bases, with 8 bases between them. Germline values: CDR1 KGHSH, CDR2 LQKENI. CDR3 length: 13 residues. CDR3 sequence: CASSPDGYYGYTF. The CDR3 region has the DNA TGTGCCAGCTCACCTGATGGATACTATGGCTACACCTTC. The full variable domain, its missing parts supplied by reference TRBV18 and TRBJ1-2, is NAGVMQNPRHLVRRRGQEARLRCSPMKGHSHVYWYRQLPEEGLKFMVYLQKENIIDESGMPKERFSAEFPKEGPSILRIQQVVRGDSAAYFCASSPDGYYGYTFGSGTRLTVV.

This clonotype was detected only a few times. The rearrangement links TRBV20-1 to TRBJ2-7, with 8 bases aligning to TRBD1. The trim removed 3 bases at V and 6 bases at J, leaving 1 base unmatched. The germline V gene has CDR1 DFQATT and CDR2 SNEGSKA (reference sequence). The CDR3 totals 11 residues. CDR3 bases: TGCAGTGCTAGCGACAGGGGCGAGCAGTACTTC. Protein sequence: CSASDRGEQYF.

This clonotype was observed a handful of times. The chain employs TRBV10-3 and TRBJ2-3; possibly TRBD1 for D (5 bases). The CDR3 contains 12 residues. Per the germline V gene, CDR1 is ENHRY and CDR2 is SYGVKD. V was shortened by 7 bases and J by 1 base, with 6 bases between the two germline ends. The DNA for the CDR3 is TGTGCCATCAAAGGGGGCACAGATACGCAGTATTTT. It translates to CAIKGGTDTQYF.

V usage is TRBV2 and J usage is TRBJ2-1; TRBD1 is a possible D gene (5 bases). The CDR3 runs to 13 residues. Per the germline V gene, CDR1 is SNHLY and CDR2 is FYNNEI. Trimming took off 8 bases at V and 3 bases at J, with 11 bases between the two ends. CDR3 nucleotide sequence: TGTGCCAGCCAAACAGGTAGCTACAATGAGCAGTTCTTC. Translating it yields CASQTGSYNEQFF.

This rearrangement joins TRBV20-1 to TRBJ1-2, with D uncertain. The CDR3 totals 11 residues. CDR1 and CDR2 (germline): DFQATT, SNEGSKA (reference sequence). The ends were cut back, 5 bases at V and 2 bases at J, with 6 bases in the middle. CDR3 DNA sequence: TGCAGTGCTCGTCCAAACTATGGCTACACCTTC. It yields the protein CSARPNYGYTF.

The chain combines TRBV28 with TRBJ2-5; the D gene is possibly TRBD1 (5 bases). The CDR3 has 14 amino acids. Trimming took 6 bases from V and 0 from J, leaving 11 bases between them. Germline V gene lookup returns CDR1 MDHEN and CDR2 SYDVKM. The CDR3 DNA is TGTGCCAGCAGGTGGCAGGGTTACCAAGAGACCCAGTACTTC. Protein product: CASRWQGYQETQYF.

This clonotype has more than one count but fewer than ten. This chain uses TRBV6-5 with TRBJ2-5; D not resolved. Trimming took off 3 bases at V and 0 bases at J, with 8 bases between the two ends. In germline, CDR1 is MNHEY, CDR2 SVGAGI. The CDR3 contains 14 residues. The CDR3 DNA reads as TGTGCCAGCAGTTATGGTCTTTACCAAGAGACCCAGTACTTC. This translates into CASSYGLYQETQYF.

This chain uses TRBV28 with TRBJ2-7, with 9 bases lining up with TRBD1. The trim removed 5 bases at V and 2 bases at J, leaving 7 bases unmatched. This CDR3 has 15 residues. From germline, CDR1 is MDHEN and CDR2 SYDVKM. The CDR3 spells CASSEGTGITYEQYF. CDR3 in DNA: TGTGCCAGCAGTGAGGGGACAGGGATTACCTACGAGCAGTACTTC.